Given below is one T cell receptor beta chain in context. In the original processing: The assay estimated nucleated cells by amplifying reference gene primers. Profiled with immunoSEQ multiplex PCR; TCRdb holds only in-frame clones, not every one. V and J calls and clone size follow that table, whereas D and trimming were derived from the DNA. The sample has 240,000 or so clones, around 83% seen once; the top ten hold around 12%. The CDR3 sequence is 13 residues long. V shed 4 bases, J shed 5 bases, and the junction held 4 bases outside the gene matches. In germline, CDR1 is SGHDT, CDR2 YYEEEE. These data are taken from a study of blood T cell repertoires in COVID-19. Study in general: The origin of the acute and convalescent COVID-19 samples was the United States, Italy and Spain. Nucleic acid was either cDNA or gDNA, and it came from T cells, B-cell-depleted T cells, or PBMCs.

The specimen was peripheral blood. This receptor was obtained from a woman aged 60-75 years with active or convalescent COVID-19. V and J are TRBV5-6 and TRBJ1-2, with 8 bases aligning to TRBD1. CDR3 residues: CASSRGQEYGYTF. The CDR3 DNA reads TGTGCCAGCAGCCGGGGACAGGAATATGGCTACACCTTC.